What follows is one T cell receptor beta chain and its context. Its antigen remains unknown. V dropped 4 bases and J dropped 3; count of bases not matched to a gene: 1. The CDR3 is 14 amino acids. Looked up from germline, CDR1 is SGHTA and CDR2 is FQGNSA. These data belong to a study of T cell repertoires in cytomegalovirus infection. Looking at the study overall: A matching HLA type, together with CMV infection, was signaled by public TCR beta signatures. Study results and limitations: Summed public TCR beta family frequency identified CMV carriers bearing the relevant HLA. What dominated the ex vivo response were HLA-C-restricted CMV-specific TCR beta clonotypes.

TCRdb ran MiXCR on the reads and lists one entry per CDR3 protein. The table includes hundreds of thousands of distinct CDR3 sequences, about 39% detected once. The chain couples TRBV7-2 to TRBJ1-3; 9 bases are a match to TRBD1. This specimen was cultured PBMCs, taken from culture after CMV antigen stimulation. This sequence originates from a human donor in good health (CMV status not recorded). Some clones in this sample may be carry-over from other donors' samples. The CDR3 coding sequence is TGTGCCAGCAGCTGGGACAGGGTTGGAAACACCATATATTTT. Its protein is CASSWDRVGNTIYF.